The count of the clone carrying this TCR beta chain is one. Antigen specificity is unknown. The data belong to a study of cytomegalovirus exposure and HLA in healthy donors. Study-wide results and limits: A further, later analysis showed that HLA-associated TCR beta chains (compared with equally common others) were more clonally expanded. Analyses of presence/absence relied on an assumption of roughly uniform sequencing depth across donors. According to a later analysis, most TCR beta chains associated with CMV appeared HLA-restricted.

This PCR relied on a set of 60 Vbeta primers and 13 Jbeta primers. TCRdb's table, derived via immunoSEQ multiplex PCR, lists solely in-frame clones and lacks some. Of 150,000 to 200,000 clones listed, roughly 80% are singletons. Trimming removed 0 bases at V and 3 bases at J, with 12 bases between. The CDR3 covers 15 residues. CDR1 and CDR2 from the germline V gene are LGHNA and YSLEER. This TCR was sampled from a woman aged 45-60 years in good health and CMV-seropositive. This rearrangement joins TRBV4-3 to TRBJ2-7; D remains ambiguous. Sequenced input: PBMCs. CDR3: CASSQDKYPYYEQYF. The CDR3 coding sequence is TGCGCCAGCAGCCAAGACAAGTACCCCTACTACGAGCAGTACTTC.